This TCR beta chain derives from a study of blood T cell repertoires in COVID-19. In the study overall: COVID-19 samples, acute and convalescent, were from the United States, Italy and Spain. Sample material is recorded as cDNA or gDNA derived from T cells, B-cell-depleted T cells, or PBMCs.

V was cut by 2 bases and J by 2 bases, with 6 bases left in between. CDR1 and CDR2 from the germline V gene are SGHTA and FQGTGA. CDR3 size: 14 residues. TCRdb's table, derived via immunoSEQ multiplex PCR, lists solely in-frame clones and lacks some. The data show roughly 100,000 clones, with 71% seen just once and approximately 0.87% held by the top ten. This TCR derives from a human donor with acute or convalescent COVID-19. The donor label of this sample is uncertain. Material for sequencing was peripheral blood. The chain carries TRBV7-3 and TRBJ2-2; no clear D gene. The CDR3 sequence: CASSLQANTGELFF. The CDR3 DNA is TGTGCCAGCAGCTTACAGGCTAACACCGGGGAGCTGTTTTTT.